One and the same sample provided the 2 T cell receptor beta chains below, sequenced in a study of CD8 T cells in Susac syndrome. Random hexamers served to reverse transcribe about 0.5 to 1 ug RNA. TCRdb independently ran MiXCR on the immunoSEQ multiplex PCR reads; one entry per CDR3 protein. Here the sample spans about 200,000 distinct CDR3 sequences, roughly 95% being singletons. The sequenced sample consisted of CD4+ T cells from PBMCs. These receptors came from a human donor with multiple sclerosis.

The table lists this clonotype with a count of one. The chain is built from TRBV5-6 and TRBJ2-3; D gene uncertain. CDR1 SGHDT and CDR2 YYEEEE come from the germline V gene. The CDR3 is 11 residues long. Trimming shortened V by 2 bases and J by 11 bases, and 9 bases separated the two germline ends. The CDR3 coding sequence is TGTGCCAGCAGCTTTGACTCTAAGCAGTATTTT. This codes for CASSFDSKQYF.

This clonotype was seen a single time. The genes are TRBV29-1 and TRBJ2-7; tentatively, D is TRBD2 (6 bases). Germline assignment: CDR1 SQVTM and CDR2 ANQGSEA. The CDR3 covers 13 residues. Trimming shortened V by 1 base and J by 6 bases, and 13 bases separated the two germline ends. The CDR3 sequence: CSVEGEDRREQYF. The CDR3 coding sequence is TGCAGCGTTGAAGGGGAGGACCGGCGCGAGCAGTACTTC.